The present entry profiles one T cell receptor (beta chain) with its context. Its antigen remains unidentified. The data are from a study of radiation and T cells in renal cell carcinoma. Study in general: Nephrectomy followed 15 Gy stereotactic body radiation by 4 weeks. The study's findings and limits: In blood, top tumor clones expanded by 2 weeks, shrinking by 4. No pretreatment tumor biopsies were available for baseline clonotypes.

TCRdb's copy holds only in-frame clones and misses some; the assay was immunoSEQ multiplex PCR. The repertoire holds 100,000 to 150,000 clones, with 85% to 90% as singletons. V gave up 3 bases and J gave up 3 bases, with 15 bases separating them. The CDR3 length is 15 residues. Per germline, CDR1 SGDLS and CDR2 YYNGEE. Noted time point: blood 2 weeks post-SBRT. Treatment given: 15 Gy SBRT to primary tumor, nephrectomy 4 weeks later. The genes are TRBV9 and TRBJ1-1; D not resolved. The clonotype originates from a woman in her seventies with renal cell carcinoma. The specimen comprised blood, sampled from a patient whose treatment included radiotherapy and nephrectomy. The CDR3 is CASSASSVPDTEAFF. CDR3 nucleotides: TGTGCCAGCAGCGCCAGTAGTGTCCCAGACACTGAAGCTTTCTTT. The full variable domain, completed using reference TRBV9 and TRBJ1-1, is DSGVTQTPKHLITATGQRVTLRCSPRSGDLSVYWYQQSLDQGLQFLIQYYNGEERAKGNILERFSAQQFPDLHSELNLSSLELGDSALYFCASSASSVPDTEAFFGQGTRLTVV.